The 21 T cell receptor beta chains in this list originate from one sample, sequenced in a study of technical replicates of blood from a handful of donors. The protocol was immunoSEQ multiplex PCR, while the TCRdb copy is restricted to in-frame clones and leaves out a portion. The repertoire holds 50,000 to 80,000 clones, roughly 90% seen once, with over 4.5% in the top ten. The sequencing input was PBMCs. The receptors were gathered from a human donor in good health. Some clones in this sample may be carry-over from other donors' samples.

The chain employs TRBV21-1 and TRBJ2-3; TRBD2, the table's D call, was not compared with the DNA. TRBV21-1 is recorded as a pseudogene. The CDR3 sequence is 16 residues long. CDR3 nucleotides: TGTGCCAGCAGCAAAGTATACCGGTCTAGCACAGATACGCAGTATTTT. It encodes CASSKVYRSSTDTQYF.

The CDR3 coding sequence is TGCGCCAGCAGAGAAGGCGGGGGGGCCTCCTACAATGAGCAGTTCTTC. Its translation is CASREGGGASYNEQFF. The chain is built from TRBV5-1 and TRBJ2-1, with TRBD2 matching 9 bases. J was trimmed by 0 bases and V by 5 bases; bases with no gene match: 6. This CDR3 region has 16 residues. The germline CDR1 and CDR2 sequences are SGHRS and YFSETQ. Filled out from reference TRBV5-1 and TRBJ2-1, the complete variable domain reads KAGVTQTPRYLIKTRGQQVTLSCSPISGHRSVSWYQQTPGQGLQFLFEYFSETQRNKGNFPGRFSGRQFSNSRSEMNVSTLELGDSALYLCASREGGGASYNEQFFGPGTRLTVL.

The sample holds one count of this clone. The gene calls are TRBV27 and TRBJ2-4, with D unresolved. Trimming stripped 1 base from V and 7 bases from J, with 8 bases between. The germline CDR1 and CDR2 sequences are MNHEY and SMNVEV (reference sequence). CDR3 length: 13 amino acids. The CDR3 region is CASSLLPYNIQYF. CDR3 coding DNA: TGTGCCAGCAGTTTATTACCCTACAACATTCAGTACTTC.

This clone was found once. The J gene is TRBJ1-2, the V gene TRBV5-1, with D hard to call. Deletions cut 7 bases from V and 7 bases from J, with 14 bases between. There are 12 residues in the CDR3. Germline V lookup: CDR1 SGHRS, CDR2 YFSETQ. CDR3 nucleotides: TGCGCCAGCGGTAGGGAGGCTCTTGGCTACACCTTC. Protein sequence: CASGREALGYTF.

V is TRBV7-7 and J is TRBJ2-5, with 12 bases aligning to TRBD2. The CDR3 is 16 residues long. V lost 4 bases and J lost 5; bases outside the gene matches: 8. Germline V gene lookup returns CDR1 SSHAT and CDR2 FNYEAQ (reference sequence). The CDR3 loop reads CASSSSSGGARETQYF. The CDR3 DNA sequence: TGTGCCAGCAGCTCCTCTAGCGGGGGGGCAAGGGAGACCCAGTACTTC.

The genes are TRBV19 and TRBJ1-1, with D tentatively TRBD1 (5 bases). This CDR3 contains 14 residues. The V end was cut by 8 bases, the J end by 6 bases, with 19 bases between. CDR1 LNHDA and CDR2 SQIVND come from the germline V gene (reference sequence). CDR3 region: CASSLSSGRPEAFF. The CDR3 region has the DNA TGTGCCAGTTCACTCTCTTCAGGGCGGCCTGAAGCTTTCTTT.

This chain joins TRBV5-4 and TRBJ2-2; D gene unclear. The CDR3 is 13 amino acids. Germline CDR1 reads SGHNT; CDR2 reads YYREEE (reference sequence). Between the trimmed V and J ends, which lost 0 bases and 5 bases, there was a span of 5 bases. CDR3 loop: CASSLARTGELFF. The CDR3, as DNA: TGTGCCAGCAGCTTGGCTCGGACCGGGGAGCTGTTTTTT.

J is TRBJ2-2 and V is TRBV7-6; weak D call: TRBD2 (6 bases). The germline gives CDR1 SGHVS, CDR2 FNYEAQ. The CDR3 is 15 amino acids. Trimming cost V 2 bases and J 4 bases, with 11 bases left between them. CDR3 DNA sequence: TGTGCCAGCAGCTTAAGGAGGGATCGCACCGGGGAGCTGTTTTTT. The encoded protein is CASSLRRDRTGELFF.

V and J are TRBV5-8 and TRBJ2-1, with 7 bases fitting TRBD2. Germline assignment: CDR1 SGHTS and CDR2 YDEGEE. J was trimmed by 5 bases and V by 0 bases; bases with no gene match: 8. The CDR3 consists of 16 residues. In DNA form, the CDR3 reads TGTGCCAGCAGCTTGGGGTCGGGGGGAGGGCACAATGAGCAGTTCTTC. It encodes CASSLGSGGGHNEQFF.

This clone was detected once. The DNA is omitted, as the CDR3 cannot be located on it reliably, and the CDR3 follows TCRdb's listing. The chain is built from TRBV7-9 and TRBJ2-5; TRBD2 is the table's D call and was not checked against the DNA. Termini included, the CDR3 measures 13 amino acids. The germline V gene has CDR1 SEHNR and CDR2 FQNEAQ (reference sequence). CDR3 in amino acids: CASSSSVQETQYF.

The count of this clone is one. The CDR3 DNA is TGTGCCAGCAGCTTACCCGACACCGGTCAGCCCCAGCATTTT. Its translation: CASSLPDTGQPQHF. The rearrangement uses TRBV7-3 and TRBJ1-5; unclear D gene. The CDR3 sequence is 14 residues long. Per the germline V gene, CDR1 is SGHTA and CDR2 is FQGTGA. V was shortened by 2 bases and J by 6 bases, with 11 bases between the two germline ends. Full variable domain (remainder filled in from reference TRBV7-3 and TRBJ1-5): GAGVSQTPSNKVTEKGKYVELRCDPISGHTALYWYRQSLGQGPEFLIYFQGTGAADDSGLPNDRFFAVRPEGSVSTLKIQRTERGDSAVYLCASSLPDTGQPQHFGDGTRLSIL.

This clone was counted a few times. V is TRBV7-2 and J is TRBJ2-1; 10 bases map to TRBD2. The CDR3 covers 15 residues. Germline-derived CDR1 and CDR2 are SGHTA and FQGNSA. The V segment lost 6 bases and the J segment 7 bases; nucleotides outside the gene matches: 9. The CDR3 nucleotides are TGTGCCAGCAGTAAGCGGGAGGGCCTCTTGAATGAGCAGTTCTTC. Its translation: CASSKREGLLNEQFF.

The count of this clone is one. This chain uses TRBV6-5 with TRBJ2-5; 8 bases map to TRBD2. V lost 8 bases, J lost 5 bases, and 13 bases stayed unmatched. The CDR3 is 15 residues long. The V gene's germline CDR1 is MNHEY and CDR2 SVGAGI. The CDR3 region is CASASGGAGGETQYF. As DNA, the CDR3 is TGTGCCAGCGCCTCGGGGGGGGCCGGAGGGGAGACCCAGTACTTC.

The chain has TRBV9 and TRBJ1-1; maybe TRBD1 (6 bases). V shed 1 base and J shed 1 base, with 11 bases lying between them. Germline lookup yields CDR1 SGDLS and CDR2 YYNGEE. The CDR3 contains 15 residues. CDR3 in DNA: TGTGCCAGCAGCGTACGCGGGGGCCGGAACACTGAAGCTTTCTTT. Encoded protein: CASSVRGGRNTEAFF. Supplemented by reference TRBV9 and TRBJ1-1, the full variable domain reads DSGVTQTPKHLITATGQRVTLRCSPRSGDLSVYWYQQSLDQGLQFLIQYYNGEERAKGNILERFSAQQFPDLHSELNLSSLELGDSALYFCASSVRGGRNTEAFFGQGTRLTVV.

The chain links TRBV5-1 to TRBJ2-7; D may be TRBD1 (5 bases). Germline V gives CDR1 SGHRS, CDR2 YFSETQ. This CDR3 has 13 amino acids. V was pared by 0 bases and J by 4 bases, with 8 bases between. The CDR3 sequence: CASSLEQGYEQYF. The CDR3 coding sequence is TGCGCCAGCAGCTTGGAGCAGGGTTACGAGCAGTACTTC.

The chain carries TRBV9 and TRBJ2-3, with 11 bases matching TRBD2. V gave up 0 bases and J gave up 4 bases; unmatched junction bases: 7. Per germline, CDR1 SGDLS and CDR2 YYNGEE. The CDR3 covers 17 residues. CDR3: CASSVGLAGRLADTQYF. CDR3 in DNA: TGTGCCAGCAGCGTAGGACTAGCGGGACGTTTGGCAGATACGCAGTATTTT.

This chain uses TRBV7-2 with TRBJ1-5; a possible D gene is TRBD1 (6 bases). CDR3 size: 13 residues. The germline V gene has CDR1 SGHTA and CDR2 FQGNSA. V lost 2 bases, J lost 6 bases, and 8 bases lay in between. CDR3 in amino acids: CASSLSRGQPQHF. The DNA of the CDR3 is TGTGCCAGCAGCTTATCCAGGGGTCAGCCCCAGCATTTT.

This chain uses TRBV5-5 with TRBJ2-7; possibly TRBD1 for D (5 bases). This CDR3 is 14 amino acids long. Trimming stripped 3 bases from V and 6 bases from J, with 16 bases between. Germline V gene sequence: CDR1 SGHKS, CDR2 YYEKEE (reference sequence). In DNA form, the CDR3 reads TGTGCCAGCAGCTGGAGACAGCTAGTCGGCGAGCAGTACTTC. Protein product: CASSWRQLVGEQYF.

J is TRBJ1-2 and V is TRBV7-9; 9 nucleotides line up with TRBD1. Trimming at V came to 5 bases and at J to 7 bases, leaving 14 bases not matched to a gene. The CDR3 spans 16 residues. Germline CDR1 and CDR2: SEHNR and FQNEAQ (reference sequence). CDR3 amino acids: CASSPDVGQGFGGYTF. DNA for the CDR3: TGTGCCAGCAGCCCTGACGTGGGACAGGGCTTTGGTGGCTACACCTTC.

CDR3 bases: TGTGCCAGCAGCCAAGGGGGGTCCAGCGGGGGCTACGAGCAGTACTTC. It is translated as CASSQGGSSGGYEQYF. The chain couples TRBV4-2 to TRBJ2-7; 8 bases are a match to TRBD2. J gave up 3 bases and V 1 base, and 8 bases lay outside the gene matches. This CDR3 is 16 amino acids long. Germline-derived CDR1 and CDR2 are LGHNA and YNFKEQ.

In this sample, this clone turned up once. This chain uses TRBV13 with TRBJ2-2; D possibly corresponds to TRBD2 (6 bases). The CDR3 sequence is 14 residues long. V was trimmed by 11 bases and J by 1 base, leaving 14 bases between them. Germline assignment: CDR1 PRHDT and CDR2 FYEKMQ (reference sequence). CDR3 in DNA: TGTGCCGCCCGAAGAGCGGGGAACACCGGGGAGCTGTTTTTT. Amino acid sequence: CAARRAGNTGELFF.